These 3 T cell receptor beta chains were sequenced from one sample in a study of siplizumab effects on memory and regulatory T cells. TCRdb's table, derived via immunoSEQ multiplex PCR, lists solely in-frame clones and lacks some. This table has 70,000 or so clones, 80% to 90% appearing once. Sequencing was carried out using Tregs sorted from blood. These receptors originate from a human donor in good health.

V gene TRBV5-1 combines with J gene TRBJ2-1; D gene unclear. This CDR3 is built from 13 residues. CDR1 and CDR2 (germline): SGHRS, YFSETQ. The V end lost 4 bases, the J end lost 5 bases, and 10 bases lay between the germline ends. CDR3 in amino acids: CASSDRVNNEQFF. The CDR3 DNA reads as TGCGCCAGCAGCGACCGGGTCAACAATGAGCAGTTCTTC.

As DNA, the CDR3 is TGTGCCAGTAGTAGACCCGCGGCCGGGGACATTCAGTACTTC. It codes for CASSRPAAGDIQYF. The chain has TRBV19 and TRBJ2-4, with a weak D call TRBD2 (5 bases). V was shortened by 4 bases and J by 8 bases, with 15 bases between the two germline ends. Germline V CDR1 and CDR2: LNHDA, SQIVND (reference sequence). The CDR3 covers 14 residues.

The rearrangement uses TRBV5-4 and TRBJ2-3, with 7 bases lining up with TRBD1. Germline V gene data show CDR1 as SGHNT and CDR2 as YYREEE (reference sequence). Trimming at V came to 4 bases and at J to 2 bases, leaving 4 bases not matched to a gene. This CDR3 region has 14 residues. The CDR3 reads CASSGGQYTDTQYF. In DNA, the CDR3 is TGTGCCAGCAGCGGGGGACAGTACACAGATACGCAGTATTTT.